The 30 T cell receptor beta chains below all came from one sample that was sequenced in a study of PD-L1 blockade in urothelial cancer. Sequenced by immunoSEQ multiplex PCR; TCRdb stores in-frame clones only, minus some. Of around 120,000 clones listed, around 82% are singletons. Sequencing used PBMCs, obtained around atezolizumab (anti-PD-L1) treatment. These receptor sequences come from a man over 45 with urothelial cancer.

This clone was found a few times. J is TRBJ1-2 and V is TRBV7-8; 7 nucleotides agree with TRBD1. This CDR3 has 16 amino acids. Trimming removed 4 bases from V and 4 bases from J; junction bases left unmatched: 12. Germline assignment: CDR1 SGHVS and CDR2 FQNEAQ. CDR3 bases: TGTGCCAGCAGCTCCATAAGGGGGCGGTGGGGCTATGGCTACACCTTC. This codes for CASSSIRGRWGYGYTF.

The genes are TRBV28 and TRBJ2-5, with a weak D call TRBD1 (6 bases). The CDR3 contains 15 residues. The V end lost 6 bases, the J end lost 5 bases, and 19 bases lay between the germline ends. Germline V CDR1 and CDR2: MDHEN, SYDVKM. The DNA of the CDR3 is TGTGCCAGCAGCCAATCTCTAGGGGGTTGGGAGACCCAGTACTTC. Its protein product is CASSQSLGGWETQYF.

The chain carries TRBV5-1 and TRBJ2-3, with 9 bases identical to TRBD2. J lost 5 bases, V lost 6 bases, and 10 bases had no gene match. CDR3 length: 15 amino acids. The germline V gene has CDR1 SGHRS and CDR2 YFSETQ. The CDR3 sequence: CASTPRVAGEDTQYF. CDR3 in DNA: TGCGCCAGCACCCCCAGGGTAGCGGGGGAAGATACGCAGTATTTT.

This chain joins TRBV5-6 and TRBJ1-5; D is unresolved. Trimming removed 0 bases at V and 6 bases at J, with 7 bases between. This CDR3 region has 13 residues. Germline V lookup: CDR1 SGHDT, CDR2 YYEEEE. In nucleotides, the CDR3 is TGTGCCAGCAGCTTGGCCCCAGGTCAGCCCCAGCATTTT. Its translation: CASSLAPGQPQHF. Variable domain in full (rest from reference TRBV5-6 and TRBJ1-5): DAGVTQSPTHLIKTRGQQVTLRCSPKSGHDTVSWYQQALGQGPQFIFQYYEEEERQRGNFPDRFSGHQFPNYSSELNVNALLLGDSALYLCASSLAPGQPQHFGDGTRLSIL.

This clone was observed a few times. The chain couples TRBV14 to TRBJ2-7; D is uncertain. V lost 1 base, J lost 11 bases, and 12 bases lay in between. In germline, CDR1 is SGHDN, CDR2 FVKESK. CDR3 length: 12 residues. The CDR3 region has the DNA TGTGCCAGCAGCCAAGGAACGAGTTCTAAGTACTTC. As protein: CASSQGTSSKYF.

V and J are TRBV5-6 and TRBJ1-2, with D maybe TRBD1 (6 bases). Trimming removed 4 bases from V and 8 bases from J, with 12 bases in between. CDR3 length equals 12 residues. Per germline, CDR1 SGHDT and CDR2 YYEEEE. DNA for the CDR3: TGTGCCAGCAGCATATACAGGGTCGGCTACACCTTC. Translation gives CASSIYRVGYTF.

The CDR3 nucleotides read TGTGCCAGCAGTGAAGGGGGGGAATGGCGCAATCAGCCCCAGCATTTT. Residues: CASSEGGEWRNQPQHF. The V call is TRBV2, the J call TRBJ1-5; possibly TRBD1 for D (5 bases). Trimming took off 1 base at V and 2 bases at J, with 12 bases between the two ends. The germline V gene encodes CDR1 SNHLY and CDR2 FYNNEI. The CDR3 totals 16 residues.

The CDR3 protein is CASSLRTSGSRGTDTQYF. The CDR3 nucleotides are TGTGCCAGCAGCTTGCGGACTAGCGGGAGTCGGGGCACAGATACGCAGTATTTT. The rearrangement joins TRBV5-6 to TRBJ2-3, with TRBD2 matching 13 bases. The CDR3 has 18 amino acids. The V and J ends lost 1 base and 1 base, in that order; junction bases with no gene match: 6. The germline gives CDR1 SGHDT, CDR2 YYEEEE.

The chain carries TRBV6-6 and TRBJ1-2; D not certain. The CDR3 is 14 residues long. CDR1 and CDR2 from the germline V gene are MNHNY and SVGAGI (reference sequence). Trimming took 7 bases from V and 0 from J, leaving 12 bases between them. The CDR3 here is CASTGGPSNYGYTF. The CDR3 coding sequence is TGTGCCAGCACCGGTGGTCCCTCTAACTATGGCTACACCTTC.

The chain joins TRBV7-3 to TRBJ2-3; the match to TRBD2 covers 10 bases. CDR1 is SGHTA and CDR2 is FQGTGA in the germline V gene. Germline trimming cut 5 bases from V and 3 bases from J; bases unmatched to any gene: 5. CDR3 length: 15 residues. The CDR3 coding sequence is TGTGCCAGCAGCCCTAGCGGGAGTGGAACAGATACGCAGTATTTT. Translated: CASSPSGSGTDTQYF.

This rearrangement joins TRBV6-6 to TRBJ2-6, with D possibly TRBD2 on 5 matching bases. This CDR3 region has 14 residues. The germline V and J ends were trimmed by 8 bases and 4 bases, with 12 bases remaining between them. Germline values: CDR1 MNHNY, CDR2 SVGAGI (reference sequence). Written as DNA, the CDR3 is TGTGCCAGCGACGCCCAGCGGGGGGCCAACGTCCTGACTTTC. Its translation is CASDAQRGANVLTF.

The chain joins TRBV6-5 to TRBJ2-1, with D unresolved. CDR3 size: 13 residues. Between the trimmed V and J ends, which lost 1 base and 9 bases, there was a span of 10 bases. Germline lookup yields CDR1 MNHEY and CDR2 SVGAGI. The CDR3 protein is CASSYFEAGEQFF. In nucleotides, the CDR3 is TGTGCCAGCAGTTACTTCGAAGCCGGTGAGCAGTTCTTC.

This chain uses TRBV9 with TRBJ2-1; perhaps TRBD2 as D (6 bases). The CDR3 sequence is 16 residues long. Germline assignment: CDR1 SGDLS and CDR2 YYNGEE. Trimming removed 0 bases at V and 7 bases at J, with 17 bases between. The CDR3: CASSVAGEPSGNEQFF. The CDR3 DNA reads TGTGCCAGCAGCGTAGCGGGAGAACCCTCGGGGAATGAGCAGTTCTTC. The variable domain in full, completed from reference TRBV9 and TRBJ2-1, reads DSGVTQTPKHLITATGQRVTLRCSPRSGDLSVYWYQQSLDQGLQFLIQYYNGEERAKGNILERFSAQQFPDLHSELNLSSLELGDSALYFCASSVAGEPSGNEQFFGPGTRLTVL.

The chain carries TRBV6-6 and TRBJ2-1; maybe TRBD1 (6 bases). The V and J ends lost 7 bases and 8 bases respectively, with 18 bases between them. Germline V lookup: CDR1 MNHNY, CDR2 SVGAGI (reference sequence). The CDR3 sequence is 14 residues long. CDR3 sequence (DNA): TGTGCCAGCACCCAAGGGCAGGGGCTGTATGAGCAGTTCTTC. This encodes CASTQGQGLYEQFF.

In its sample, this clone was seen once. V gene TRBV7-2 combines with J gene TRBJ1-2; 9 nucleotides line up with TRBD1. CDR1 is SGHTA, CDR2 FQGNSA, per germline. With V trimmed by 5 bases and J by 8 bases, 12 bases remained unmatched. The CDR3 is 15 amino acids. CDR3 region: CASSTRTGALGGYTF. CDR3 coding DNA: TGTGCCAGCAGCACCCGGACAGGGGCTTTAGGCGGCTACACCTTC.

The chain is built from TRBV5-1 and TRBJ2-7; 9 bases line up with TRBD2. Losses at the gene ends were 3 bases for V and 7 bases for J; bases not matched to a gene: 5. The CDR3 consists of 13 residues. In germline, CDR1 is SGHRS, CDR2 YFSETQ. CDR3 sequence reads: CASSSLAGKEQYF. The CDR3 bases are TGCGCCAGCAGCTCTCTAGCGGGGAAAGAGCAGTACTTC.

V usage is TRBV2 and J usage is TRBJ2-7; TRBD1 aligns across 7 bases. This CDR3 has 15 residues. Germline lookup yields CDR1 SNHLY and CDR2 FYNNEI. The V gene end was trimmed by 2 bases and the J gene end by 5 bases; junction bases not matched to a gene: 9. This chain's CDR3 is CASSEKGSGGHEQYF. CDR3 in DNA: TGTGCCAGCAGTGAAAAGGGGTCAGGGGGTCACGAGCAGTACTTC.

This rearrangement joins TRBV18 to TRBJ1-3, with a possible D match to TRBD1 (6 bases). The CDR3 totals 17 residues. CDR1 is KGHSH and CDR2 is LQKENI in the germline V gene. Between the trimmed V and J ends, which lost 2 bases and 0 bases, there was a span of 14 bases. The CDR3 nucleotides read TGTGCCAGCTCACCAGGACAGCCCCTCAACTCTGGAAACACCATATATTTT. This sequence encodes CASSPGQPLNSGNTIYF.

V and J are TRBV27 and TRBJ1-4; TRBD1 matches 11 bases. Per the germline V gene, CDR1 is MNHEY and CDR2 is SMNVEV (reference sequence). Unmatched junction bases numbered 3, after V lost 1 base and J lost 8 bases. This CDR3 has 15 residues. The CDR3 reads CASSLLGQGGEKLFF. The CDR3 DNA reads as TGTGCCAGCAGTTTATTGGGACAGGGGGGAGAAAAACTGTTTTTT.

This clone occurred once. The genes are TRBV7-2 and TRBJ1-1; D might be TRBD1 (5 bases). Germline CDR1 is SGHTA and CDR2 is FQGNSA. This CDR3 comprises 13 residues. V lost 0 bases and J lost 7, with 9 bases in between. CDR3: CASSLAVRGEAFF. The CDR3 coding sequence is TGTGCCAGCAGCTTAGCGGTTAGGGGTGAAGCTTTCTTT. The entire variable domain, with the rest obtained from reference TRBV7-2 and TRBJ1-1, is as follows: GAGVSQSPSNKVTEKGKDVELRCDPISGHTALYWYRQSLGQGLEFLIYFQGNSAPDKSGLPSDRFSAERTGGSVSTLTIQRTQQEDSAVYLCASSLAVRGEAFFGQGTRLTVV.

This clone was observed a handful of times. The rearrangement joins TRBV6-6 to TRBJ1-1; D gene ambiguous. Germline V gene data show CDR1 as MNHNY and CDR2 as SVGAGI (reference sequence). The V gene lost 0 bases and the J gene lost 7 bases, with 9 bases spanning the gap. The CDR3 sequence is 13 residues long. The CDR3 DNA follows: TGTGCCAGCAGTTACTCGGGCGGGAATGAAGCTTTCTTT. Translation: CASSYSGGNEAFF.

V is TRBV19 and J is TRBJ2-5; 7 bases line up with TRBD2. Trimming took 5 bases from V and 3 from J; bases not matched to a gene: 6. The germline V gene has CDR1 LNHDA and CDR2 SQIVND (reference sequence). This CDR3 has 14 amino acids. The chain's CDR3 is CASSAKGLKETQYF. The CDR3, as DNA: TGTGCCAGTAGTGCTAAGGGACTAAAAGAGACCCAGTACTTC. The variable domain in full, with the rest retrieved from reference TRBV19 and TRBJ2-5, is DGGITQSPKYLFRKEGQNVTLSCEQNLNHDAMYWYRQDPGQGLRLIYYSQIVNDFQKGDIAEGYSVSREKKESFPLTVTSAQKNPTAFYLCASSAKGLKETQYFGPGTRLLVL.

The chain has TRBV11-2 and TRBJ1-2; D is unresolved. Trimming shortened V by 2 bases and J by 8 bases, and 9 bases separated the two germline ends. The CDR3 consists of 12 residues. Per the germline V gene, CDR1 is SGHAT and CDR2 is FQNNGV. CDR3 nucleotide sequence: TGTGCCAGCAGCTTATTGGACTGGGGCTACACCTTC. It codes for CASSLLDWGYTF.

The V gene is TRBV9, the J gene TRBJ2-1; a possible D gene is TRBD1 (6 bases). Germline CDR1 and CDR2: SGDLS and YYNGEE. The CDR3 spans 15 residues. Deletions cut 4 bases from V and 6 bases from J, with 17 bases between. CDR3 in DNA: TGTGCCAGCAGCCCACCTCCGGGACACACCAATGAGCAGTTCTTC. Translated: CASSPPPGHTNEQFF.

A word on this clone: At one end the junction does not follow the germline gene, possibly because of a read error. The V gene is TRBV7-7, the J gene TRBJ2-1, with TRBD2 matching 7 bases. CDR3 length: 13 amino acids. In germline, CDR1 is SSHAT, CDR2 FNYEAQ (reference sequence). CDR3 residues: CASSLNREDEQFF. CDR3 sequence (DNA): TGTGCTAGCAGTCTAAATCGGGAGGATGAGCAGTTCTTC.

This chain uses TRBV27 with TRBJ2-3; no firm D call. The CDR3 totals 13 residues. CDR1 and CDR2 from the germline V gene are MNHEY and SMNVEV (reference sequence). Trimming stripped 3 bases from V and 10 bases from J, with 14 bases between. This CDR3 reads CASSLSDNNPQYF. CDR3 DNA sequence: TGTGCCAGCAGTTTGTCTGACAATAACCCGCAGTATTTT.

A few counts support this clone. V is TRBV30 and J is TRBJ2-3; D is uncertain. CDR1 and CDR2 from the germline V gene are GTSNPN and SVGIG (reference sequence). With 4 bases removed from V and 4 bases from J, the gap between germline ends came to 12 bases. The CDR3 has 13 residues. DNA of the CDR3: TGTGCCTGGAAGTTGAGCAACGCAGATACGCAGTATTTT. It translates to CAWKLSNADTQYF.

The chain recombines TRBV27 with TRBJ2-3; 12 bases are a match to TRBD2. Germline-derived CDR1 and CDR2 are MNHEY and SMNVEV (reference sequence). The junction had 11 bases not matched to a gene; V was cut back by 4 bases and J by 6 bases. This CDR3 spans 17 amino acids. For the CDR3, the DNA is TGTGCCAGCAGTTACACTAGCGGGAGGCCGTCCCTGGATACGCAGTATTTT. This codes for CASSYTSGRPSLDTQYF.

This clone has just a few counts. CDR3 residues: CASSLGQTTGELFF. Written as DNA, the CDR3 is TGTGCCAGCAGTTTAGGACAGACCACCGGGGAGCTGTTTTTT. This chain links TRBV27 with TRBJ2-2; a weak D match, TRBD1 (6 bases). V lost 2 bases and J lost 4, with 8 bases in between. The CDR3 contains 14 residues. Germline CDR1 is MNHEY and CDR2 is SMNVEV (reference sequence).

This rearrangement joins TRBV28 to TRBJ1-2; D is possibly TRBD1 (6 bases). The V end lost 2 bases, the J end lost 4 bases, and 20 bases lay between the germline ends. Germline values: CDR1 MDHEN, CDR2 SYDVKM. This CDR3 is 17 amino acids long. The CDR3 loop reads CASSLGGAQSNLYGYTF. For the CDR3, the DNA is TGTGCCAGCAGTTTAGGGGGGGCTCAGTCCAATCTCTATGGCTACACCTTC.